The rows below give T cell receptor beta chains drawn from one sample of a study of T cells after yellow fever vaccination. In TCRdb, the 5' RACE reads were re-called with MiXCR into one record per CDR3 protein. The repertoire holds 250,000 to 350,000 distinct CDR3 sequences, around 6.8% seen once, with about 18% in the top ten. The sample consisted of PBMCs, taken about 49 days after the first yellow fever vaccination. These receptors were obtained from a man between 18 and 35 years old who received the YFV17D yellow fever vaccine. CDR3s include the opening cysteine and the closing phenylalanine or tryptophan. Fields, in order: clone size, V gene, J gene, D gene, CDR3 DNA, CDR3 protein. D genes are given only for firm matches. Size values are once, few and many counts, or a class for expanded clones, and some rows have none.

clone size: NA; V gene: TRBV19; J gene: TRBJ1-1; D gene: NA; CDR3 DNA: TGTGCCAGTAGTATTGTGTCCACCGATGGGGCTTTCTTT; CDR3 protein: CASSIVSTDGAFF
clone size: few; V gene: TRBV7-9; J gene: TRBJ1-3; D gene: NA; CDR3 DNA: TGTGCCAGCAGCTTCACAGGGACTGGAAACACCATATATTTT; CDR3 protein: CASSFTGTGNTIYF
clone size: many; V gene: TRBV15; J gene: TRBJ2-6; D gene: TRBD1; CDR3 DNA: TGTGCCACCAGCAGACGGACAGGCTCACCCTCTGGGGCCAACGTCCTGACTTTC; CDR3 protein: CATSRRTGSPSGANVLTF
clone size: few; V gene: TRBV3-1; J gene: TRBJ1-1; D gene: NA; CDR3 DNA: TGTGCCAGCAGCCAAGTAGAGGCACCTGAAGCTTTCTTT; CDR3 protein: CASSQVEAPEAFF
clone size: few; V gene: TRBV18; J gene: TRBJ1-3; D gene: NA; CDR3 DNA: TGTGCCAGCTCACCAGCAGGGGACTCTGGAAACACCATATATTTT; CDR3 protein: CASSPAGDSGNTIYF
clone size: few; V gene: TRBV7-2; J gene: TRBJ2-3; D gene: TRBD2; CDR3 DNA: TGTGCCAGCAGCTCCCAACTAGCGGTTAGCACAGATACGCAGTATTTT; CDR3 protein: CASSSQLAVSTDTQYF
clone size: NA; V gene: TRBV20-1; J gene: TRBJ1-5; D gene: NA; CDR3 DNA: TGCAGTGCTAGAGTGGTTGTAGGAGCACCCAATCAGCCCCAGCATTTT; CDR3 protein: CSARVVVGAPNQPQHF
clone size: NA; V gene: TRBV7-2; J gene: TRBJ2-2; D gene: NA; CDR3 DNA: TGTGCCAGCAGCCTAGACAGGTCTTCGAACACCGGGGAGCTGTTTTTT; CDR3 protein: CASSLDRSSNTGELFF
clone size: few; V gene: TRBV5-1; J gene: TRBJ2-7; D gene: TRBD1; CDR3 DNA: TGCGCCAGTACTTTGGGACAGGGCGACTACGAGCAGTACTTC; CDR3 protein: CASTLGQGDYEQYF
clone size: few; V gene: TRBV4-2; J gene: TRBJ1-4; D gene: TRBD1; CDR3 DNA: TGTGCCAGCAGCCAAGGGGATGCAGGGGGAGGAGAAAAACTGTTTTTT; CDR3 protein: CASSQGDAGGGEKLFF
clone size: NA; V gene: TRBV9; J gene: TRBJ1-2; D gene: NA; CDR3 DNA: TGTGCCAGCACGGCGGGGAATGGCTACACCTTC; CDR3 protein: CASTAGNGYTF
clone size: NA; V gene: TRBV5-4; J gene: TRBJ2-1; D gene: NA; CDR3 DNA: TGTGCCAGCAGCTTGGATCCATCCGTCCCTTCTGAGCAGTTCTTC; CDR3 protein: CASSLDPSVPSEQFF
clone size: few; V gene: TRBV9; J gene: TRBJ2-2; D gene: TRBD1; CDR3 DNA: TGTGCCAGCAGCGTAGACACAGGGGCGAACACCGGGGAGCTGTTTTTT; CDR3 protein: CASSVDTGANTGELFF
clone size: many; V gene: TRBV7-9; J gene: TRBJ1-2; D gene: NA; CDR3 DNA: TGTGCCAGCAGCCTAACCGAGGACCGTCCTATTGGCTACACCTTC; CDR3 protein: CASSLTEDRPIGYTF
clone size: NA; V gene: TRBV6-5; J gene: TRBJ2-7; D gene: NA; CDR3 DNA: TGTGCCAGCAGTTATACTCAGGGATTGAGGGAGCAGTACTTC; CDR3 protein: CASSYTQGLREQYF
clone size: few; V gene: TRBV20-1; J gene: TRBJ1-5; D gene: NA; CDR3 DNA: TGCAGTGCTTACCCTGCAATTGGCTATAGCAATCAGCCCCAGCATTTT; CDR3 protein: CSAYPAIGYSNQPQHF
clone size: many; V gene: TRBV7-8; J gene: TRBJ2-1; D gene: TRBD2; CDR3 DNA: TGTGCCAGCAGCCCGAGGGAGCGGGGAGTGTTCAATGAGCAGTTCTTC; CDR3 protein: CASSPRERGVFNEQFF
clone size: many; V gene: TRBV4-3; J gene: TRBJ1-2; D gene: TRBD1; CDR3 DNA: TGCGCCAGCAGCCAGATACAGGGGATAGGCTATGGCTACACCTTC; CDR3 protein: CASSQIQGIGYGYTF
clone size: few; V gene: TRBV12-3/TRBV12-4; J gene: TRBJ2-1; D gene: NA; CDR3 DNA: TGTGCCAGCAGTCCGGGCCGAACCTACAATGAGCAGTTCTTC; CDR3 protein: CASSPGRTYNEQFF
clone size: NA; V gene: TRBV7-2; J gene: TRBJ2-5; D gene: TRBD2; CDR3 DNA: TGTGCCAGCAGCTTAGTGGGTAGCGGGGCCTTGGGGGAGACCCAGTACTTC; CDR3 protein: CASSLVGSGALGETQYF
clone size: NA; V gene: TRBV19; J gene: TRBJ1-1; D gene: NA; CDR3 DNA: TGTGCCAGTAGTAGGGCAGACGAATCGAACACTGAAGCTTTCTTT; CDR3 protein: CASSRADESNTEAFF
clone size: NA; V gene: TRBV20-1; J gene: TRBJ1-4; D gene: NA; CDR3 DNA: TGCAGTGCGAGACAGGTGAAGAATGAAAAACTGTTTTTT; CDR3 protein: CSARQVKNEKLFF
clone size: few; V gene: TRBV5-1; J gene: TRBJ2-2; D gene: NA; CDR3 DNA: TGCGCCAGCAGCTCCCAGATTCTGGGGGAAGGCACCGGGGAGCTGTTTTTT; CDR3 protein: CASSSQILGEGTGELFF
clone size: NA; V gene: TRBV12-3/TRBV12-4; J gene: TRBJ2-1; D gene: TRBD2; CDR3 DNA: TGTGCCAGCAGGGGCGGGGGGGTTTACAATGAGCAGTTCTTC; CDR3 protein: CASRGGGVYNEQFF
clone size: few; V gene: TRBV5-1; J gene: TRBJ2-2; D gene: NA; CDR3 DNA: TGCGCCAGCAGCAAGGACGGATACACCGGGGAGCTGTTTTTT; CDR3 protein: CASSKDGYTGELFF
clone size: few; V gene: TRBV21-1; J gene: TRBJ2-7; D gene: NA; CDR3 DNA: TGTGCCAGCACCTATGGACAGGGGGCTCTCTGCTTATTCTACGAGCAGTACTTC; CDR3 protein: CASTYGQGALCLFYEQYF
clone size: many; V gene: TRBV7-2; J gene: TRBJ2-1; D gene: TRBD2; CDR3 DNA: TGTGCCAGCACGGGGCGGGGGGTGAATGAGCAGTTCTTC; CDR3 protein: CASTGRGVNEQFF
clone size: few; V gene: TRBV29-1; J gene: TRBJ1-1; D gene: NA; CDR3 DNA: TGCAGCGCTAGGACGGACCAGAACACTGAAGCTTTCTTT; CDR3 protein: CSARTDQNTEAFF
clone size: NA; V gene: TRBV6-6; J gene: TRBJ2-6; D gene: NA; CDR3 DNA: TGTGCCAGCGGGCGGTCTGGGGCCAACGTCCTGACTTTC; CDR3 protein: CASGRSGANVLTF
clone size: NA; V gene: TRBV9; J gene: TRBJ1-2; D gene: TRBD1; CDR3 DNA: TGTGCCAGCAGCGCGACAGGGGGCCTTAACTATGGCTACACCTTC; CDR3 protein: CASSATGGLNYGYTF
clone size: NA; V gene: TRBV7-3; J gene: TRBJ2-1; D gene: TRBD2; CDR3 DNA: TGTGCCAGCAGCTTAGACAGCGGGGGGGTGTGGTATGAGCAGTTCTTC; CDR3 protein: CASSLDSGGVWYEQFF
clone size: NA; V gene: TRBV7-2; J gene: TRBJ1-1; D gene: NA; CDR3 DNA: TGTGCCAGCAGCTTATGGGGGGCCACTGAAGCTTTCTTT; CDR3 protein: CASSLWGATEAFF
clone size: few; V gene: TRBV11-2; J gene: TRBJ2-2; D gene: NA; CDR3 DNA: TGTGCCAGCCTTGACCCTGGGGGAGACGGGGAGCTGTTTTTT; CDR3 protein: CASLDPGGDGELFF
clone size: NA; V gene: TRBV10-3; J gene: TRBJ2-5; D gene: TRBD1; CDR3 DNA: TGTGCCATCAGTGAACAGGGGGCTGAGACCCAGTACTTC; CDR3 protein: CAISEQGAETQYF
clone size: many; V gene: TRBV18; J gene: TRBJ2-1; D gene: NA; CDR3 DNA: TGTGCCAGCTCACCACGGAGGGACCCTTACAATGAGCAGTTCTTC; CDR3 protein: CASSPRRDPYNEQFF
clone size: NA; V gene: TRBV11-2; J gene: TRBJ1-1; D gene: TRBD1; CDR3 DNA: TGTGCCAGCAGCCGACAGGGGCGGACGGTGAACACTGAAGCTTTCTTT; CDR3 protein: CASSRQGRTVNTEAFF
clone size: many; V gene: TRBV29-1; J gene: TRBJ1-6; D gene: NA; CDR3 DNA: TGCAGCGTTGAAATGGACGGACCTAATTCACCCCTCCACTTT; CDR3 protein: CSVEMDGPNSPLHF
clone size: many; V gene: TRBV9; J gene: TRBJ1-3; D gene: NA; CDR3 DNA: TGTGCCAGCAGCGTAGACCCAGCCGGAAACACCATATATTTT; CDR3 protein: CASSVDPAGNTIYF
clone size: many; V gene: TRBV12-3/TRBV12-4; J gene: TRBJ2-1; D gene: TRBD2; CDR3 DNA: TGTGCCAGCACCCAGACTAGCGGACCCTACAATGAGCAGTTCTTC; CDR3 protein: CASTQTSGPYNEQFF
clone size: NA; V gene: TRBV20-1; J gene: TRBJ2-2; D gene: TRBD1; CDR3 DNA: TGCAGTGCTAGGCCGTCCGGGACAGGGAACACCGGGGAGCTGTTTTTT; CDR3 protein: CSARPSGTGNTGELFF
clone size: many; V gene: TRBV5-1; J gene: TRBJ1-2; D gene: NA; CDR3 DNA: TGCGCCAGCAGCCCCTCCAACAGGGCAGAAAGTGGCTACACCTTC; CDR3 protein: CASSPSNRAESGYTF
clone size: NA; V gene: TRBV4-3; J gene: TRBJ2-1; D gene: NA; CDR3 DNA: TGCGCCAGCAGCCAAGATTGGTACAGACGCTCCTACAATGAGCAGTTCTTC; CDR3 protein: CASSQDWYRRSYNEQFF
clone size: few; V gene: TRBV7-2; J gene: TRBJ1-2; D gene: TRBD1; CDR3 DNA: TGTGCCAGCAGCTTAGTTGCGGGACAGGGTAACTATGGCTACACCTTC; CDR3 protein: CASSLVAGQGNYGYTF
clone size: NA; V gene: TRBV5-6; J gene: TRBJ2-3; D gene: NA; CDR3 DNA: TGTGCCAGCAGCTTGGGGGGCCATCGGGTGGATACGCAGTATTTT; CDR3 protein: CASSLGGHRVDTQYF
clone size: many; V gene: TRBV15; J gene: TRBJ1-5; D gene: NA; CDR3 DNA: TGTGCCACCAGCAGACCGGGTGGCAATCAGCCCCAGCATTTT; CDR3 protein: CATSRPGGNQPQHF
clone size: few; V gene: TRBV10-3; J gene: TRBJ2-7; D gene: NA; CDR3 DNA: TGTGCCATCAGTGAGGTAGACAGGGAGCAGTACTTC; CDR3 protein: CAISEVDREQYF